The clone carrying this T cell receptor (beta chain) has just a few counts. This entry comes from a study of blood T cell repertoires in COVID-19. Background on the study: The United States, Italy and Spain were the sources of the acute and convalescent COVID-19 samples. T cells, B-cell-depleted T cells, or PBMCs provided the cDNA or gDNA that served as material.

Profiling relied on immunoSEQ multiplex PCR, and the TCRdb table lists in-frame clones only, not all of them. The sample includes about 190,000 clones, roughly 80% seen only once; the top ten take approximately 14%. Trimming shortened V by 0 bases and J by 5 bases, and 13 bases separated the two germline ends. CDR1 SGHTA and CDR2 FQGNSA come from the germline V gene. The CDR3 is 15 amino acids. This clonotype was obtained from a man aged 30 to 39 with active or convalescent COVID-19. This chain joins TRBV7-2 and TRBJ2-5; weak D call: TRBD2 (6 bases). The sample was peripheral blood. The CDR3 region has the DNA TGTGCCAGCAGCTTAGCGGGAGGAGTGATGGAGACCCAGTACTTC. Its protein product is CASSLAGGVMETQYF.